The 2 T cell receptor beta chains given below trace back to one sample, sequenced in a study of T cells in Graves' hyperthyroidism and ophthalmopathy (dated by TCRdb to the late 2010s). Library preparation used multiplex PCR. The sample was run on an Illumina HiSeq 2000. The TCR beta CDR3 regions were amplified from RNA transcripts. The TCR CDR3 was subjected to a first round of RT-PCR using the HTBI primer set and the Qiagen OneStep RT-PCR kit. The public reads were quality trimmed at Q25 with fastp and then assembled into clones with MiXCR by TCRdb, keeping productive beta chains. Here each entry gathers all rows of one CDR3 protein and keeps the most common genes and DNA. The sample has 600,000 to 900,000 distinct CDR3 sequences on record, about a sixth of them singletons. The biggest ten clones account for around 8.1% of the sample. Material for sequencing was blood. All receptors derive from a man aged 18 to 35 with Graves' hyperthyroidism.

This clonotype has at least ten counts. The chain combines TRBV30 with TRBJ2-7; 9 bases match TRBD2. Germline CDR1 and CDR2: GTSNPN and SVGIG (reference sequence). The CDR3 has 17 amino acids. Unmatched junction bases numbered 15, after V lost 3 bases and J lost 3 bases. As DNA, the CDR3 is TGTGCCTGGAGCATGCAGGTCGTGGTAGCGGGAGTCTACGAGCAGTACTTC. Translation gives CAWSMQVVVAGVYEQYF. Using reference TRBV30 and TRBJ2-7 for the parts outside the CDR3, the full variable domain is SQTIHQWPATLVQPVGSPLSLECTVEGTSNPNLYWYRQAAGRGLQLLFYSVGIGQISSEVPQNLSASRPQDRQFILSSKKLLLSDSGFYLCAWSMQVVVAGVYEQYFGPGTRLTVT.

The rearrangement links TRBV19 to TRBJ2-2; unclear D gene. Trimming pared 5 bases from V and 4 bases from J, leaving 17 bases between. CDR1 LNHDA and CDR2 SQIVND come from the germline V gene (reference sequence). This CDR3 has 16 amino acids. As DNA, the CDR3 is TGTGCCAGTAGTGTGCATACGTACGCTGTCACCGGGGAGCTGTTTTTT. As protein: CASSVHTYAVTGELFF.